This is a list of T cell receptor beta chains from one sample in a study of blood T cell repertoires in COVID-19. Some clones are missing from TCRdb's copy, which holds only in-frame ones; the method was immunoSEQ multiplex PCR. The data contain 150,000 to 200,000 clones, around four fifths of them seen just once; the ten biggest clones take up 6.5% to 9.5%. Specimen: peripheral blood. All receptors come from a woman older than 75 with COVID-19, enrolled during active disease. Both conserved end residues are part of each CDR3. D genes are given only for firm matches. Clone size is not always given. Where it is, it says once, few, many or a class for expanded clones.

TGTGCCATCAGTATAGAGAGGGAAGACACCCAGTACTTC,CAISIEREDTQYF,-,TRBV10-3,TRBJ2-5,-
TGTGCTAGCGGTCTAGGGAGCGGAGAGACCCAGTACTTC,CASGLGSGETQYF,-,TRBV7-7,TRBJ2-5,-
TGTGCCAGCAGTGAAAACCAGGGGGTAGGGGCTGAAGCTTTCTTT,CASSENQGVGAEAFF,TRBD1,TRBV6-1,TRBJ1-1,-
TGTGCCAGCAGCAAATTTCCGATCGGGAGCTTATACAATGAGCAGTTCTTC,CASSKFPIGSLYNEQFF,-,TRBV21-1,TRBJ2-1,-
TGTGCCAGTACTAGGGCAGGAGCCTACGAGCAGTACTTC,CASTRAGAYEQYF,-,TRBV2,TRBJ2-7,-
TGTGCCAGCAGTTTGGAAAGGGGGCTCGGCTACACCTTC,CASSLERGLGYTF,TRBD1,TRBV27,TRBJ1-2,-
TGTGCCAGCAGTAAGAGGGGGGGTAGCAATCAGCCCCAGCATTTT,CASSKRGGSNQPQHF,-,TRBV6-5,TRBJ1-5,-
TGTGCCAGCGGCCGGGAACCCTACGAGCAGTACTTC,CASGREPYEQYF,-,TRBV6-5,TRBJ2-7,-
TGTGCCAGCAGCCGAGGACAGGCCTACGAGCAGTACTTC,CASSRGQAYEQYF,TRBD1,TRBV11-3,TRBJ2-7,-
TGTGCCAGTACTGCATCCCGAGGTCTCTATGGCTACACCTTC,CASTASRGLYGYTF,-,TRBV19,TRBJ1-2,-
TGTGCCAGCAGTTTTTTTACTGGCGGGGAGCTGTTTTTT,CASSFFTGGELFF,-,TRBV12-3/TRBV12-4,TRBJ2-2,-
TGTGCCAGCAGTGATAGCGGGAGTGTCTACAATGAGCAGTTCTTC,CASSDSGSVYNEQFF,TRBD2,TRBV2,TRBJ2-1,-
TGTGCCAGCAGTTACTCACAGGCCCATGGCTACACCTTC,CASSYSQAHGYTF,-,TRBV6-5,TRBJ1-2,-
TGCGCCAGCAGCAGCAGGGTTGCCTCCTACAATGAGCAGTTCTTC,CASSSRVASYNEQFF,-,TRBV5-1,TRBJ2-1,-
TGTGCCAGCAGCCAAGTCCAAAATCAGCCCCAGCATTTT,CASSQVQNQPQHF,-,TRBV3-1/TRBV3-2,TRBJ1-5,-
TGTGCCAGTAGTATTGGGCGGGAGGGAAATGAGCAGTTCTTC,CASSIGREGNEQFF,TRBD2,TRBV19,TRBJ2-1,-
TGTGCCAGCAGCCAACTCACGGACAGGGCTGAAGCTTTCTTT,CASSQLTDRAEAFF,TRBD1,TRBV3-1/TRBV3-2,TRBJ1-1,once
TGCGCCAGCAGCTTGGACGGGGGCGAGCAGTACTTC,CASSLDGGEQYF,-,TRBV5-1,TRBJ2-7,-
TGTGCCAGCAGTTTAACCGCCGAGGGAGCTTTCTTT,CASSLTAEGAFF,-,TRBV28,TRBJ1-1,-
TGTGCCAGCAGCCAAGGGACACGGAATTCACCCCTCCACTTT,CASSQGTRNSPLHF,-,TRBV3-1/TRBV3-2,TRBJ1-6,-
TGCGCCAGCAGCCAAGGGGCCAGCGGGAGCTCCTACAATGAGCAGTTCTTC,CASSQGASGSSYNEQFF,TRBD2,TRBV4-1,TRBJ2-1,-
TGCGCCAGCAGTGAGAGCGGCAGGACAGGCACAGATACGCAGTATTTT,CASSESGRTGTDTQYF,-,TRBV10-1,TRBJ2-3,-
TGTGCCAGCTCACTGGGGACAGTTGGCGCCTACGAGCAGTACTTC,CASSLGTVGAYEQYF,TRBD1,TRBV18,TRBJ2-7,-
TGTGCCAGCAGTTTATACAATGAGCAGTTCTTC,CASSLYNEQFF,-,TRBV6-5,TRBJ2-1,-
TGTGCCAGCAGCCTGGCCCTGGGACTTACCGCCCACAATGAGCAGTTCTTC,CASSLALGLTAHNEQFF,-,TRBV7-2,TRBJ2-1,-
TGTGCCAGCAGCCAAGGGGGGGTCACTGAAGCTTTCTTT,CASSQGGVTEAFF,-,TRBV3-1/TRBV3-2,TRBJ1-1,-
TGTGCCAGCAGCGTAGACCACCGAGGAGATACGCAGTATTTT,CASSVDHRGDTQYF,-,TRBV9,TRBJ2-3,-
TGTGCCAGCAGCCAAGAGGGGCAGGGGGCTGGCTACACCTTC,CASSQEGQGAGYTF,TRBD1,TRBV3-1/TRBV3-2,TRBJ1-2,once
TGTGCCAGCAGTTACTCGCCGCGGGAGCCCGCCAATGAGCAGTTCTTC,CASSYSPREPANEQFF,TRBD2,TRBV6-2/TRBV6-3,TRBJ2-1,-
TGTGCCAGCTCACGGACTCCGAACACCGGGGAGCTGTTTTTT,CASSRTPNTGELFF,-,TRBV18,TRBJ2-2,-
TGCGCCAGCAGCATGGGACAGAGCTCCTACGAGCAGTACTTC,CASSMGQSSYEQYF,TRBD1,TRBV5-1,TRBJ2-7,-
TGTGCCAGCAGTTACTCTTGGACAGGGGAAAAACTGTTTTTT,CASSYSWTGEKLFF,TRBD1,TRBV6-5,TRBJ1-4,once
TGTGCCAGCGGGCTGAGCGGGAGGGCCGAGGATACGCAGTATTTT,CASGLSGRAEDTQYF,TRBD2,TRBV27,TRBJ2-3,-
TGTGCCAGCAGCCGACAGGGACCCTATGGCTACACCTTC,CASSRQGPYGYTF,TRBD1,TRBV6-5,TRBJ1-2,-
TGTGCCAGTAGTCTGGGACTAGTGACCGATACGCAGTATTTT,CASSLGLVTDTQYF,TRBD2,TRBV19,TRBJ2-3,-
TGTGCCAGCGGAAGCGGGGCGGGCTACGAGCAGTACTTC,CASGSGAGYEQYF,TRBD2,TRBV3-1/TRBV3-2,TRBJ2-7,-
TGTGCCAGTAGCTTGGGGAGGCCGAGCTCTGGAAACACCATATATTTT,CASSLGRPSSGNTIYF,-,TRBV19,TRBJ1-3,few
TGTGCCAGTAGTCCCCCCCTTACTGGGCTGTTTTTT,CASSPPLTGLFF,-,TRBV19,TRBJ2-2,-